Sequencing of this T cell receptor (beta chain) was carried out in a study of cytomegalovirus exposure and HLA in healthy donors. The PCR employed 60 Vbeta primers together with 13 Jbeta primers. The assay was immunoSEQ multiplex PCR, and TCRdb's table has in-frame clones only and misses some. The sample lists roughly 130,000 clones, about 70% occurring once. Study outcomes and limitations: A few CMV-associated chains proved CMV antigen-specific in vitro. Exclusion applied to some V segments, including TRBV6-2 and TRBV6-3, as they were indistinguishable.

V shed 5 bases and J 4 bases; nucleotides not matched to a gene: 10. Germline V gives CDR1 LNHDA, CDR2 SQIVND (reference sequence). The CDR3 sequence is 16 residues long. About this clone: The antigen is not known.

The gene calls are TRBV19 and TRBJ1-4, with 7 bases matching TRBD1. The clonotype originates from an older woman in good health and CMV-seropositive. The specimen was PBMCs. In nucleotides, the CDR3 is TGTGCCAGTAGTTTTTCCCCAGGGGGGAATAATGAAAAACTGTTTTTT. Translating gives CASSFSPGGNNEKLFF.